A single sample is the source of the 29 T cell receptor beta chains below, sequenced in a study of immune evolution from preneoplasia to lung adenocarcinoma. The protocol was immunoSEQ multiplex PCR, while the TCRdb copy is restricted to in-frame clones and leaves out a portion. Among over 5,000 clones listed, approximately 86% were seen once. The material sequenced was FFPE invasive lung adenocarcinoma tissue. The receptors stem from a person between 50 and 69 years old with lung adenocarcinoma.

As to this clone: Other nucleotide sequences in the sample specify the same CDR3. The V gene is TRBV28, the J gene TRBJ2-1; D possibly corresponds to TRBD2 (5 bases). This CDR3 is 16 amino acids long. CDR1 and CDR2 from the germline V gene are MDHEN and SYDVKM. V was cut by 5 bases and J by 0 bases, with 14 bases left in between. CDR3 DNA: TGTGCCAGCAGTCCCCTGGCGGGCAACTCCTACAATGAGCAGTTCTTC. Amino acids: CASSPLAGNSYNEQFF.

The rearrangement joins TRBV11-1 to TRBJ1-1; D may be TRBD1 (5 bases). Per germline, CDR1 SGHAT and CDR2 FQDESV (reference sequence). Trimming removed 3 bases at V and 3 bases at J, with 8 bases between. This CDR3 comprises 13 residues. The CDR3 region is CASSFRVDTEAFF. CDR3 sequence (DNA): TGTGCCAGCAGCTTCAGGGTTGACACTGAAGCTTTCTTT.

The chain carries TRBV19 and TRBJ1-1, with 7 bases aligning to TRBD1. This CDR3 has 17 amino acids. V shed 3 bases and J 1 base; nucleotides not matched to a gene: 11. Germline lookup yields CDR1 LNHDA and CDR2 SQIVND (reference sequence). CDR3 DNA sequence: TGTGCCAGTAGTATCCCCCGGTTTCAGGGGGGGAACACTGAAGCTTTCTTT. Amino acids: CASSIPRFQGGNTEAFF.

The J gene is TRBJ2-3, the V gene TRBV10-1, with D tentatively TRBD1 (5 bases). CDR3 length: 13 residues. Looked up from germline, CDR1 is WNHNN and CDR2 is SYGVQD (reference sequence). Between the trimmed V and J ends, which lost 3 bases and 2 bases, there was a span of 6 bases. The CDR3 spells CASSDRVTDTQYF. The CDR3 coding sequence is TGCGCCAGCAGTGACAGGGTCACAGATACGCAGTATTTT.

The chain links TRBV27 to TRBJ2-1, with TRBD2 as a possible D gene (6 bases). Trimming left V 4 bases short and J 4 bases short, with 8 bases between. The CDR3 covers 13 residues. Per germline, CDR1 MNHEY and CDR2 SMNVEV (reference sequence). In nucleotides, the CDR3 is TGTGCCAGCAGTTCGGGACTTTACAATGAGCAGTTCTTC. Translating gives CASSSGLYNEQFF.

The V gene is TRBV5-1, the J gene TRBJ2-6; a possible D gene is TRBD1 (6 bases). Germline values: CDR1 SGHRS, CDR2 YFSETQ. Trimming took 4 bases from V and 0 from J, leaving 11 bases between them. The CDR3 contains 16 residues. The CDR3 sequence is CASSETGSSGANVLTF. The CDR3 DNA is TGCGCCAGCAGCGAGACAGGTTCCTCTGGGGCCAACGTCCTGACTTTC.

The chain couples TRBV20-1 to TRBJ2-5; a weak D match, TRBD1 (6 bases). Germline loops: CDR1 DFQATT, CDR2 SNEGSKA (reference sequence). V lost 6 bases and J 3 bases, leaving 8 bases between the germline ends. This CDR3 comprises 11 residues. In nucleotides, the CDR3 is TGCAGTGCCAACAGGGAAGAGACCCAGTACTTC. Residues: CSANREETQYF.

The V call is TRBV4-1, the J call TRBJ2-1; D ambiguous. The germline V gene encodes CDR1 MGHRA and CDR2 YSYEKL. The V end lost 5 bases, the J end lost 0 bases, and 11 bases lay between the germline ends. This CDR3 is 15 amino acids long. DNA for the CDR3: TGCGCCAGCAGCGGGCTGGCGGCCTCCTACAATGAGCAGTTCTTC. Translated: CASSGLAASYNEQFF.

The V call is TRBV9, the J call TRBJ2-3, with D tentatively TRBD1 (7 bases). The germline V and J ends were trimmed by 2 bases and 2 bases, with 15 bases remaining between them. The germline CDR1 and CDR2 sequences are SGDLS and YYNGEE. The CDR3 consists of 16 residues. Here the CDR3 reads CASSVAGQWFTDTQYF. The CDR3 bases are TGTGCCAGCAGCGTCGCGGGACAGTGGTTCACAGATACGCAGTATTTT.

This chain connects TRBV6-5 to TRBJ1-2; TRBD1 agrees at 8 bases. The V gene's germline CDR1 is MNHEY and CDR2 SVGAGI. The CDR3 length is 14 residues. The ends lost 6 bases at V and 3 bases at J; junction bases unmatched: 6. The CDR3 DNA reads as TGTGCCAGCAGCGCAGACAGGGGTGACTATGGCTACACCTTC. It specifies CASSADRGDYGYTF.

This chain connects TRBV7-2 to TRBJ2-1, with 11 bases identical to TRBD2. CDR3 length: 16 residues. V lost 4 bases and J lost 5; bases outside the gene matches: 7. Looked up from germline, CDR1 is SGHTA and CDR2 is FQGNSA. The CDR3 loop is CASSSRLAGLNNEQFF. CDR3 coding DNA: TGTGCCAGCAGCTCAAGACTAGCGGGATTGAACAATGAGCAGTTCTTC.

A single count supports this clone. V gene TRBV14 combines with J gene TRBJ1-1, with D maybe TRBD1 (5 bases). The V end was cut by 3 bases, the J end by 4 bases, with 15 bases between. Per the germline V gene, CDR1 is SGHDN and CDR2 is FVKESK. CDR3 length: 15 residues. CDR3 nucleotide sequence: TGTGCCAGCAGCCACAGGAGGGGTTCTGGCACTGAAGCTTTCTTT. It yields the protein CASSHRRGSGTEAFF.

The chain joins TRBV6-5 to TRBJ2-1; TRBD2 aligns across 7 bases. The CDR3 loop spans 12 amino acids. With 11 bases clipped from V and 8 bases from J, the junction kept 9 bases outside the gene matches. Germline V lookup: CDR1 MNHEY, CDR2 SVGAGI. CDR3 loop: CAAGRESDEQFF. The CDR3 DNA reads as TGTGCCGCGGGGCGGGAGTCCGATGAGCAGTTCTTC.

V is TRBV5-6 and J is TRBJ1-1; tentative D call: TRBD1 (5 bases). The CDR3 extends over 12 amino acids. Germline CDR1 reads SGHDT; CDR2 reads YYEEEE. The germline V and J ends were trimmed by 4 bases and 4 bases, with 8 bases remaining between them. Written as DNA, the CDR3 is TGTGCCAGCAGCAGAAGGGGCACTGAAGCTTTCTTT. This encodes CASSRRGTEAFF.

This clone was recorded a few times. V and J are TRBV30 and TRBJ2-7; the match to TRBD2 covers 16 bases. Germline CDR1 reads GTSNPN; CDR2 reads SVGIG (reference sequence). Trimming removed 2 bases from V and 6 bases from J; junction bases left unmatched: 10. CDR3 size: 17 residues. CDR3 in DNA: TGTGCCTGGAGTCTGGGGACTAGCGGGAGGGCCACGGGCGAGCAGTACTTC. Translated, it gives CAWSLGTSGRATGEQYF.

The genes are TRBV6-4 and TRBJ2-1, with 8 bases lining up with TRBD2. Losses at the gene ends were 8 bases for V and 7 bases for J; bases not matched to a gene: 10. The CDR3 spans 14 residues. Germline V gene data show CDR1 as MRHNA and CDR2 as SNTAGT. The CDR3 nucleotides read TGTGCCAGCTCAGAAGCGGGAGTGAGTAATGAGCAGTTCTTC. It encodes CASSEAGVSNEQFF.

The rearrangement joins TRBV4-1 to TRBJ2-1; tentative D call: TRBD2 (5 bases). From germline, CDR1 is MGHRA and CDR2 YSYEKL. The length of the CDR3 is 13 residues. V lost 0 bases to trimming and J lost 12 bases, with 12 bases between them. The CDR3 is CASSQDRTGPQFF. CDR3 nucleotides: TGCGCCAGCAGCCAAGATCGGACTGGCCCGCAGTTCTTC.

The chain couples TRBV11-3 to TRBJ2-2, with D maybe TRBD2 (6 bases). The V gene lost 4 bases and the J gene lost 5 bases, with 26 bases spanning the gap. The CDR3 contains 19 residues. The germline gives CDR1 SGHNT, CDR2 YENEEA. The CDR3 DNA is TGTGCCAGCAGCTATGAACGGGACTTCCTTCGAAATGGTACCGGGGAGCTGTTTTTT. Amino acids: CASSYERDFLRNGTGELFF.

The chain employs TRBV30 and TRBJ1-5; D not resolved. CDR1 and CDR2 (germline): GTSNPN, SVGIG (reference sequence). The length of the CDR3 is 13 residues. The germline V and J ends were trimmed by 0 bases and 2 bases, with 5 bases remaining between them. The CDR3 region is CAWSVTGNQPQHF. CDR3 DNA: TGTGCCTGGAGTGTCACTGGCAATCAGCCCCAGCATTTT.

The CDR3 here is CASSPYSWSGNTIYF. The CDR3 DNA sequence: TGTGCCAGTAGCCCCTATTCGTGGTCTGGAAACACCATATATTTT. This chain links TRBV19 with TRBJ1-3, with no clear D. Germline V gene sequence: CDR1 LNHDA, CDR2 SQIVND (reference sequence). The CDR3 is 15 amino acids. Trimming pared 6 bases from V and 1 base from J, leaving 13 bases between.

V gene TRBV27 combines with J gene TRBJ2-1, with D possibly matching TRBD1 (6 bases). Germline loops: CDR1 MNHEY, CDR2 SMNVEV (reference sequence). The CDR3 is 13 amino acids. V was cut by 8 bases and J by 9 bases, with 17 bases left in between. The CDR3 DNA reads TGTGCCAGCGTTGAACTACAGGGCCTTGAGCAGTTCTTC. It specifies CASVELQGLEQFF.

The chain employs TRBV7-6 and TRBJ2-1; 11 positions agree with TRBD2. From germline, CDR1 is SGHVS and CDR2 FNYEAQ. The CDR3 is 14 amino acids. J gave up 7 bases and V 3 bases, and 2 bases lay outside the gene matches. The CDR3 coding sequence is TGTGCCAGCAGCTTTACTAGCGGGAGTAATGAGCAGTTCTTC. Its protein is CASSFTSGSNEQFF.

The chain joins TRBV9 to TRBJ2-7; D ambiguous. There are 14 residues in the CDR3. Germline V gene lookup returns CDR1 SGDLS and CDR2 YYNGEE. V gave up 4 bases and J gave up 3 bases, with 14 bases separating them. The CDR3 DNA sequence: TGTGCCAGCAGCCCAGACCCTTCGGGCTACGAGCAGTACTTC. Translation gives CASSPDPSGYEQYF.

This clone was found a few times. The genes are TRBV7-3 and TRBJ2-1; D may be TRBD2 (6 bases). CDR1 is SGHTA and CDR2 is FQGTGA in the germline V gene. V was clipped by 5 bases and J by 4 bases, with 12 bases between them. This CDR3 has 14 residues. The CDR3 nucleotides are TGTGCCAGCAGCGTGACTAGTCCTTACAATGAGCAGTTCTTC. Amino acids: CASSVTSPYNEQFF.

This chain connects TRBV6-5 to TRBJ2-7; no clear D. Trimming cost V 10 bases and J 0 bases, with 13 bases left between them. CDR3 size: 13 residues. Germline V gives CDR1 MNHEY, CDR2 SVGAGI. The CDR3 bases are TGTGCCACAGGCTCCGGGCTCTCCTACGAGCAGTACTTC. Amino acid sequence: CATGSGLSYEQYF.

In this sample, this clone turned up once. This sequence joins TRBV11-2 and TRBJ1-2; no definite D call. CDR1 SGHAT and CDR2 FQNNGV come from the germline V gene. The CDR3 has 15 residues. Trimming removed 1 base from V and 4 bases from J, with 13 bases in between. CDR3 residues: CASSLGDTQIYGYTF. CDR3 nucleotide sequence: TGTGCCAGCAGCTTAGGCGACACCCAGATCTATGGCTACACCTTC.

The rearrangement links TRBV5-4 to TRBJ2-5; the D is unclear. The CDR3 extends over 14 amino acids. V lost 0 bases and J lost 5, with 11 bases in between. Germline assignment: CDR1 SGHNT and CDR2 YYREEE (reference sequence). The CDR3 DNA reads TGTGCCAGCAGCTTGGCGGCTAGTGAGGAGACCCAGTACTTC. Its translation: CASSLAASEETQYF. The full variable domain, in which reference TRBV5-4 and TRBJ2-5 provide the parts outside the CDR3, is ETGVTQSPTHLIKTRGQQVTLRCSSQSGHNTVSWYQQALGQGPQFIFQYYREEENGRGNFPPRFSGLQFPNYSSELNVNALELDDSALYLCASSLAASEETQYFGPGTRLLVL.

The J gene is TRBJ1-1, the V gene TRBV10-2; TRBD1 might be the D (5 bases). The CDR3 totals 13 residues. Germline values: CDR1 WSHSY, CDR2 SAAADI. V lost 8 bases to trimming and J lost 4 bases, with 14 bases between them. The CDR3 DNA reads TGCGCCAGCGGATCGCAGGGAGGCACTGAAGCTTTCTTT. It encodes CASGSQGGTEAFF.

The chain employs TRBV5-4 and TRBJ2-1; 13 bases fit TRBD2. The CDR3 covers 15 residues. Germline V lookup: CDR1 SGHNT, CDR2 YYREEE (reference sequence). V shed 4 bases and J 9 bases; nucleotides not matched to a gene: 7. DNA of the CDR3: TGTGCCAGCAGCCCAACTAGCGGGAGGGCCGGTGAGCAGTTCTTC. This codes for CASSPTSGRAGEQFF.